These T cell receptor beta chains were read from a single sample in a study of control samples from healthy donors and cancer patients. The assay was immunoSEQ multiplex PCR, and TCRdb's table has in-frame clones only and misses some. The data contain about 140,000 clones, about 89% of them singletons. The sample was blood. The receptors originated from a man between 18 and 29 years old in good health. Each CDR3 is given with its conserved first and last residue. D genes are given only for firm matches. Some rows have no size entry. The others give once, few or many, or a class for an expanded clone.

D: -
V: TRBV20-1
J: TRBJ1-5
size: -
DNA: TGCAGTGCTAGTTTGGCCGACAATCAGCCCCAGCATTTT
CDR3: CSASLADNQPQHF

D: -
V: TRBV5-1
J: TRBJ2-7
size: -
DNA: TGCGCCAGCAGCTTGGTTTGGGGAAGTGCCGACGAGCAGTACTTC
CDR3: CASSLVWGSADEQYF

D: -
V: TRBV19
J: TRBJ1-5
size: -
DNA: TGTGCCAGTAGTTGGTGGGGCTCTAGCAATCAGCCCCAGCATTTT
CDR3: CASSWWGSSNQPQHF

D: TRBD1
V: TRBV6-5
J: TRBJ1-4
size: -
DNA: TGTGCCAGCAGTTACGGCCAGGGGGATGAAAAACTGTTTTTT
CDR3: CASSYGQGDEKLFF

D: -
V: TRBV2
J: TRBJ1-2
size: -
DNA: TGTGCCAGCGAAGGGTTTGGGGATGGCTACACCTTC
CDR3: CASEGFGDGYTF

D: -
V: TRBV28
J: TRBJ2-7
size: once
DNA: TGTGCCAGCAGGGCTCAGGGCCTATCCTACGAGCAGTACTTC
CDR3: CASRAQGLSYEQYF

D: -
V: TRBV5-4
J: TRBJ2-7
size: -
DNA: TGTGCCAGCAGCTTATCTGGCGGGGCCTACGAGCAGTACTTC
CDR3: CASSLSGGAYEQYF

D: -
V: TRBV5-6
J: TRBJ2-3
size: -
DNA: TGTGCCAGCAGCGTCGTCACAGATACGCAGTATTTT
CDR3: CASSVVTDTQYF

D: -
V: TRBV7-3
J: TRBJ1-1
size: -
DNA: TGTGCCAGCAGCTCGGTAGGGAGGGCTGAAGCTTTCTTT
CDR3: CASSSVGRAEAFF

D: -
V: TRBV6-5
J: TRBJ1-4
size: -
DNA: TGTGCCAGCACTTATGAAGGAGGCATGAGTAATGAAAAACTGTTTTTT
CDR3: CASTYEGGMSNEKLFF

D: -
V: TRBV13
J: TRBJ1-3
size: -
DNA: TGTGCCAGCAGCCGAGGGGGGGGACACCCTGGAAACACCATATATTTT
CDR3: CASSRGGGHPGNTIYF

D: -
V: TRBV7-7
J: TRBJ2-1
size: few
DNA: TGTGCCAGCAGCTTATCAGGAGGAGAGCAGTTCTTC
CDR3: CASSLSGGEQFF

D: -
V: TRBV7-2
J: TRBJ2-2
size: -
DNA: TGTGCCAGCAGCTCACAGGGATTGGACACCGGGGAGCTGTTTTTT
CDR3: CASSSQGLDTGELFF

D: -
V: TRBV30
J: TRBJ1-2
size: few
DNA: TGTGCCTGGAGTAGAGGTGCTAACTATGGCTACACCTTC
CDR3: CAWSRGANYGYTF